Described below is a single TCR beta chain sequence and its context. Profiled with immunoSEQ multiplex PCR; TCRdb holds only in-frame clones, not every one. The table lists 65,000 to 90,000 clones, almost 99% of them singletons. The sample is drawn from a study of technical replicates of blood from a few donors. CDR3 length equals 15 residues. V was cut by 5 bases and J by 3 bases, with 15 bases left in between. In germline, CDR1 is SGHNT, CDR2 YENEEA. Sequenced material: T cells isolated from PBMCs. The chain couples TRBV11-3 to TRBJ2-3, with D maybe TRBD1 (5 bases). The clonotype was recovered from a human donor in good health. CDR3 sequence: CASSPRGRGTDTQYF. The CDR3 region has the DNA TGTGCCAGCAGCCCTAGAGGAAGGGGTACAGATACGCAGTATTTT.